This paragraph covers one T cell receptor beta chain sequence. What antigen it recognizes has not been identified. Within one base of it there is no much larger clone, and no base qualities were kept. Whole blood was collected in K2EDTA tubes by collaborating institutions according to the institutions' own protocols. For TCRbeta analysis, collaborator samples were shipped as frozen whole blood, as isolated PBMCs, or as DNA extracted from either sample type. This entry comes from a study of blood T cell repertoires in COVID-19 (dated by TCRdb to between 2020 and 2021). At the level of the whole study: The collaborator samples originated in the United States, Italy and Spain and spanned the acute and convalescent phases of COVID-19. The prospective study material was composed of cDNA or gDNA derived from T cells, B-cell-depleted T cells, or PBMCs. Subjects who had been exposed to COVID-19, were actively infected with it, or had recovered from it provided the deeply sampled blood TCRbeta repertoires that made up the dataset. The repertoires were released in a freely available public database meant as a resource for research on the immune response to SARS-CoV-2. The samples were drawn from two sources: the first 160 participants of the ongoing ImmuneRACE study, and 1,200 or so subjects contributed by 6 global collaborators. A de-identified subject ID, COVID-19 status, age in years and sex were almost always included in the sample metadata. Where available, HLA class I and class II types were obtained from metadata supplied by the sample provider rather than from assay-based typing. Here is what the overall study found, with its caveats: The amount of clinical and demographic metadata varied by source and participant and was provided uncurated.

Reading from cysteine to phenylalanine, the CDR3 counts 15 amino acids. Only the CDR3 portion is preserved as DNA: 45 bases, with reading frame beginning at the first base. CDR1 MNHEY and CDR2 SVGAGI are derived from the germline V gene. V and J are trimmed by 5 bases and 2 bases, and the gene matches miss 5 bases of the junction. TCRbeta CDR3 regions were amplified from genomic DNA by means of the immunoSEQ Assay, a bias-controlled multiplex PCR. The authors processed their data as follows. The number of nucleated cells in each sample was estimated by amplification of reference gene primers within the assay. Sequence reads were collapsed and filtered to measure the absolute abundance of every unique TCRbeta CDR3 rearrangement. For each sample, productive Simpson clonality was calculated as the square root of Simpson's diversity index over productive rearrangements. Entries here come from immuneACCESS through TCRdb and include only in-frame sequences with V and J called. Some clones fail to appear in such tables; in the studies checked, an unresolved V gene covers under half of the shortfall, and the cause of the remainder is unknown. V and J calls and clone size are as listed in that table; D and trimming were resolved from the DNA. The sample table records some 290,000 clones; more than 85% of these occur just once. The ten largest clones capture around 3.6% of the sample.

Material for sequencing was peripheral blood. The V and J segments used are TRBV6-5 and TRBJ1-2; 10 of the junction bases match TRBD1. The TCR comes from a man between 18 and 29 years old with active or convalescent COVID-19. The DNA sequence is as follows: TGTGCCAGCAGTCCGGACAGGGGGAAAAACTATGGCTACACCTTC. It encodes CASSPDRGKNYGYTF.